The clone carrying this T cell receptor (beta chain) was seen only once. Both CD4+ and CD8+ T cells were negatively isolated, and TEMRA cells underwent FACS enrichment. Reverse transcription of about 0.5 to 1 ug RNA used random hexamers. Amplification of TCR beta CDR3 was carried out by immunoSEQ multiplex PCR, which covered 54 Vbeta and 13 Jbeta segments. MiXCR, run by TCRdb on the immunoSEQ multiplex PCR reads, gives a single entry per CDR3 protein. Here the sample spans roughly 120,000 distinct CDR3 sequences, around 94% being singletons. Trimming stripped 0 bases from V and 5 bases from J, with 4 bases between. CDR3 length equals 12 residues. Germline lookup yields CDR1 GTSNPN and CDR2 SVGIG (reference sequence). The entry originates in a study of CD8 T cells in Susac syndrome.

The chain joins TRBV30 to TRBJ2-2; D is undetermined. This TCR was recovered from a human donor in good health. The sample was CD4+ T cells from PBMCs. CDR3 protein: CAWSVKTGELFF. CDR3 nucleotides: TGTGCCTGGAGTGTTAAAACCGGGGAGCTGTTTTTT. Supplemented by reference TRBV30 and TRBJ2-2, the full variable domain reads SQTIHQWPATLVQPVGSPLSLECTVEGTSNPNLYWYRQAAGRGLQLLFYSVGIGQISSEVPQNLSASRPQDRQFILSSKKLLLSDSGFYLCAWSVKTGELFFGEGSRLTVL.